This TCR beta chain was captured by sequencing in a study of T-cell reconstitution after alpha-beta-depleted transplantation in children. The TCRbeta library was prepared with unique molecular identifiers. TCRdb reprocessed the PCR reads via MiXCR and lists one record per CDR3 protein. The repertoire holds roughly 200,000 distinct CDR3 sequences, with roughly 10% as singletons. This material consisted of PBMCs from the stem cell graft donor, taken from the stem cell graft. The clonotype was recovered from a human donor who donated a stem cell graft to a child with acute lymphoblastic leukemia.

DNA of the CDR3: TGTGCCAGCAGCTCGACGGGGGGGAATGAAAAACTGTTTTTT. It translates to CASSSTGGNEKLFF. The chain employs TRBV7-9 and TRBJ1-4, with a tentative D call TRBD1 (5 bases). This CDR3 comprises 14 residues. CDR1 and CDR2 from the germline V gene are SEHNR and FQNEAQ (reference sequence). The germline V and J ends were trimmed by 4 bases and 5 bases, with 11 bases remaining between them.